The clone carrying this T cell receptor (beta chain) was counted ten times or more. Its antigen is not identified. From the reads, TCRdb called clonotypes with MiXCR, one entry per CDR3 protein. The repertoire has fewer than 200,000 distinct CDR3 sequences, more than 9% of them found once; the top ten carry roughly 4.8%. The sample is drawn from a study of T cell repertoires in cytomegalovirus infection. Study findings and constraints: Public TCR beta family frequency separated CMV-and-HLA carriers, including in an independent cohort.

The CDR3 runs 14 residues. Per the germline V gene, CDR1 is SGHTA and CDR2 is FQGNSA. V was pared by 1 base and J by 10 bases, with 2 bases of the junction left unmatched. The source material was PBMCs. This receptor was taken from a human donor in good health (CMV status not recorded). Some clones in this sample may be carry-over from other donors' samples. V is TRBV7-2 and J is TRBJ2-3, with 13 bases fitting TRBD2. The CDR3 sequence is CASSLEGLAGSQYF. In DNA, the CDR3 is TGTGCCAGCAGCTTAGAGGGACTAGCGGGGTCGCAGTATTTT.